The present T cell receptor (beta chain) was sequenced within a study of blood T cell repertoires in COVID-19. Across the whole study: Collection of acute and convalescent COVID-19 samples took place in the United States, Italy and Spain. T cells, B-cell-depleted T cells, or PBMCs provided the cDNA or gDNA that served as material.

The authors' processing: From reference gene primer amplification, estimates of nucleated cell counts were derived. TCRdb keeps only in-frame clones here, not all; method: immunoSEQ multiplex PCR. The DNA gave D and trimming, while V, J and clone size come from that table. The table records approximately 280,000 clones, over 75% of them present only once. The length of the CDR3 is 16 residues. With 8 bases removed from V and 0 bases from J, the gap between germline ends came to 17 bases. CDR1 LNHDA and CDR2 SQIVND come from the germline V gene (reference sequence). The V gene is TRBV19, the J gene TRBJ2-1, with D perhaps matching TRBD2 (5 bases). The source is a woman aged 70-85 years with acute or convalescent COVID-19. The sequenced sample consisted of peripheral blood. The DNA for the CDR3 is TGTGCCAGTCGGCAGCGGCTGGGCAGCTCCTACAATGAGCAGTTCTTC. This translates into CASRQRLGSSYNEQFF.